The sequence of this T cell receptor beta chain was determined in a study of T cell responses to AZD1222 COVID-19 vaccine. Clones were sequenced by immunoSEQ multiplex PCR, and TCRdb holds only the in-frame ones, with some missing. The repertoire holds about 56,000 clones, with 86% as singletons. General study points: White British ancestry dominated among donors, who included more females, and clonal diversity was possibly underestimated. No repertoire was sampled before or during the peak T cell response, only after it. An increase in Spike-specific TCR breadth and depth was observed after two AZD1222 doses.

The CDR3 has 15 amino acids. The trim removed 5 bases at V and 4 bases at J, leaving 10 bases unmatched. Germline V gene data show CDR1 as SGHTS and CDR2 as YDEGEE. A note on this clone: No antigen is known for it.

The material sequenced was peripheral blood, taken 28 days after the second AZD1222 dose. The rearrangement joins TRBV5-8 to TRBJ1-2; 8 positions match TRBD1. The clonotype comes from an adult who received the AZD1222 COVID-19 vaccine. This chain's CDR3 is CASRRWTGNLYGYTF. As DNA, the CDR3 is TGTGCCAGCAGGCGTTGGACAGGGAATCTCTATGGCTACACCTTC.